The clone carrying this T cell receptor beta chain was found a few times. Antigen unknown. The CDR3 has 17 residues. Germline CDR1 LGHDT, CDR2 YNNKEL (reference sequence). The J segment lost 2 bases and the V segment lost 0 bases, leaving 3 bases of the junction unmatched. The data are from a study of CD8 T cells in ankylosing spondylitis. Study findings and constraints: From matched ankylosing spondylitis synovial fluid, disease-linked clones were reportedly recovered at significantly enriched levels. A motif in TCR beta, a set of several highly homologous variants, appeared characteristic of ankylosing spondylitis blood. Disease-linked clones were CD8+ and relatively rare in peripheral blood.

Each TCR beta library was made by quantitative 5'-RACE that incorporated molecular barcodes. MiXCR, applied by TCRdb to the 5' RACE reads, yields one record per CDR3 protein. This table has 200,000 to 300,000 distinct CDR3 sequences, around 11% appearing once. This sequence joins TRBV3-1 and TRBJ2-5; 13 nucleotides line up with TRBD2. The source is a male donor with ankylosing spondylitis or in good health (not recorded which). Sequencing input: blood, either unsorted or a sorted T cell fraction (not recorded which). The DNA for the CDR3 is TGTGCCAGCAGCCAAGACCAGGGACTAGCGGGACAAGAGACCCAGTACTTC. It encodes CASSQDQGLAGQETQYF.